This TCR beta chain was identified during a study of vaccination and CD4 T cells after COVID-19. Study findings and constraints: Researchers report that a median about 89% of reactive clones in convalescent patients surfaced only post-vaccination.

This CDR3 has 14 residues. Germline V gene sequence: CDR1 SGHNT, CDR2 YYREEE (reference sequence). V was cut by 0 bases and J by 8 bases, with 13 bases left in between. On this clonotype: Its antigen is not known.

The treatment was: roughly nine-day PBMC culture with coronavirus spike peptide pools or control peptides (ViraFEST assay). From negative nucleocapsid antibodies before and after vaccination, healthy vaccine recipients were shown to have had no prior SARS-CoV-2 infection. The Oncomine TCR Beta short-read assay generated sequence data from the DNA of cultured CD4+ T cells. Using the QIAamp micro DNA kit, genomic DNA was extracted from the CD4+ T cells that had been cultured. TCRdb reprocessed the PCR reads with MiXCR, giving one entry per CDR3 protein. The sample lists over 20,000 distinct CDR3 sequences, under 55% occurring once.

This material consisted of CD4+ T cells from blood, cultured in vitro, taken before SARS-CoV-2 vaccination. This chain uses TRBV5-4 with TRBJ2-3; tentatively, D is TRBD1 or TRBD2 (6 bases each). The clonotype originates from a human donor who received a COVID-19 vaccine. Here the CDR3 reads CASSLGLEGGTQYF. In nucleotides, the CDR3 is TGTGCCAGCAGCTTGGGACTAGAGGGGGGTACGCAGTATTTT.